Listed below are T cell receptor beta chains from one sample, sequenced in a study of T cells in Graves' hyperthyroidism and ophthalmopathy. MiXCR was run by TCRdb on the multiplex PCR reads, yielding one entry per CDR3 protein. Among roughly 290,000 distinct CDR3 sequences listed, about an eighth were seen once. The sequencing sample was made of blood. All receptors derive from a woman in her forties with Graves' hyperthyroidism. The CDR3 runs from the conserved cysteine through the conserved F or W. D genes are given only for firm matches. Size tells how often a clone was seen (once, few, many) or the class of an expanded clone, and some rows leave it out.

CASNKAGTGNRNYGYTF,TGTGCCAGCAATAAAGCCGGGACAGGGAACAGGAACTATGGCTACACCTTC,TRBD1,TRBV7-9,few,TRBJ1-2
CASSEVAGRDEQFF,TGTGCCAGCAGTGAAGTGGCCGGAAGGGATGAGCAGTTCTTC,-,TRBV6-1,many,TRBJ2-1
CASSLGFSTNEKLFF,TGTGCCAGCAGCTTGGGTTTCTCAACTAATGAAAAACTGTTTTTT,-,TRBV13,-,TRBJ1-4
CASSLRPGSEYNSPLHF,TGTGCCAGCAGCCTGCGTCCGGGTTCAGAGTATAATTCACCCCTCCACTTT,-,TRBV5-5,many,TRBJ1-6
CASRGIGAGTGELFF,TGTGCCAGCAGGGGGATAGGAGCGGGAACCGGGGAGCTGTTTTTT,-,TRBV21-1,-,TRBJ2-2
CASSLGLAGGVGTFRIYEQYF,TGTGCCAGCAGCTTAGGACTAGCGGGAGGGGTCGGAACCTTCCGAATCTACGAGCAGTACTTC,TRBD2,TRBV28,many,TRBJ2-7
CSARDDLAGYNEQFF,TGCAGTGCTAGAGATGACCTAGCGGGTTACAATGAGCAGTTCTTC,TRBD2,TRBV20-1,many,TRBJ2-1
CSAITSGRSTDTQYF,TGCAGTGCGATTACTAGCGGGAGAAGCACAGATACGCAGTATTTT,TRBD2,TRBV20-1,few,TRBJ2-3
CASSLERTGYGYTF,TGTGCCAGCAGCTTGGAAAGGACGGGCTATGGCTACACCTTC,-,TRBV13,many,TRBJ1-2
CASSRVRERRTEAFF,TGCGCCAGCAGCCGGGTTCGGGAGAGGAGAACTGAAGCTTTCTTT,-,TRBV4-1,-,TRBJ1-1
CALLPGLSVSGVYGYTF,TGTGCCTTACTCCCGGGACTCTCTGTCAGTGGGGTCTATGGCTACACCTTC,-,TRBV30,-,TRBJ1-2
CSAYYVGLGSEQFF,TGCAGTGCTTATTATGTTGGACTAGGCAGTGAGCAGTTCTTC,TRBD2,TRBV20-1,-,TRBJ2-1
CASSSVTGWAEETQYF,TGTGCCAGCAGTTCAGTGACAGGGTGGGCCGAAGAGACCCAGTACTTC,TRBD1,TRBV6-1,many,TRBJ2-5
CSARSGTGAGYTF,TGCAGTGCTAGAAGCGGGACAGGGGCCGGCTACACCTTC,TRBD1,TRBV20-1,-,TRBJ1-2
CASSALPTGGETQYF,TGTGCCAGCAGCGCCCTCCCTACGGGAGGTGAGACCCAGTACTTC,TRBD2,TRBV9,few,TRBJ2-5
CASSLHGQGYVNEQFF,TGTGCCAGCAGCCTGCACGGACAGGGTTATGTGAATGAGCAGTTCTTC,TRBD1,TRBV3-1,many,TRBJ2-1
CASNSGAHTGELFF,TGCGCCAGTAATAGCGGAGCTCACACCGGGGAGCTGTTTTTT,-,TRBV10-2,many,TRBJ2-2
CASTPSGGYGYTF,TGTGCCAGCACCCCATCTGGGGGCTATGGCTACACCTTC,-,TRBV7-2,-,TRBJ1-2
CASSVQGITEAFF,TGTGCCAGCAGCGTACAGGGGATCACTGAAGCTTTCTTT,TRBD1,TRBV3-1,-,TRBJ1-1
CAIRESPDYEQYF,TGTGCCATCCGGGAGTCCCCCGATTACGAGCAGTACTTC,-,TRBV10-3,many,TRBJ2-7
CASSPWRRVNSGNTIYF,TGTGCCAGCAGCCCATGGCGCCGGGTTAATTCTGGAAACACCATATATTTT,-,TRBV12-3/TRBV12-4,many,TRBJ1-3
CASSSGRNEKLFF,TGTGCCAGCAGTTCGGGACGTAATGAAAAACTGTTTTTT,-,TRBV28,many,TRBJ1-4